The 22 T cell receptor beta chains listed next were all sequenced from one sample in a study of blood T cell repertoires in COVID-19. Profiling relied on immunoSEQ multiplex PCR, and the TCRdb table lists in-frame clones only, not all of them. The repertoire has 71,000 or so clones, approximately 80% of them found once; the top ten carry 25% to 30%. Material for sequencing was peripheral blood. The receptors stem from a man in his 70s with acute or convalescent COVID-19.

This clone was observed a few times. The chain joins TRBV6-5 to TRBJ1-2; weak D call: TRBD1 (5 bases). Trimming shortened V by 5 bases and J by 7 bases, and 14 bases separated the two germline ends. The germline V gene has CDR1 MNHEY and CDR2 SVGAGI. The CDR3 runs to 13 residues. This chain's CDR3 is CASSNGGLGGYTF. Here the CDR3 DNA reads TGTGCCAGCAGTAACGGGGGGTTAGGTGGCTACACCTTC.

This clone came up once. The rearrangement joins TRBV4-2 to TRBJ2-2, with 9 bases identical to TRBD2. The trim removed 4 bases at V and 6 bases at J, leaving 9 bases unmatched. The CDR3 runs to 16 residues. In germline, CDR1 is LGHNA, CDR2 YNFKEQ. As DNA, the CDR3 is TGTGCCAGCAGCCGGTCGGTAGCGGGAGTCGCCGGGGAGCTGTTTTTT. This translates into CASSRSVAGVAGELFF.

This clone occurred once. The CDR3 loop is CASRPPGTEDYNEQFF. The DNA for the CDR3 is TGTGCCAGCAGACCCCCCGGGACAGAGGATTACAATGAGCAGTTCTTC. The rearrangement joins TRBV6-6 to TRBJ2-1, with TRBD1 matching over 7 bases. From germline, CDR1 is MNHNY and CDR2 SVGAGI (reference sequence). The CDR3 extends over 16 amino acids. Trimming removed 6 bases from V and 4 bases from J; junction bases left unmatched: 12.

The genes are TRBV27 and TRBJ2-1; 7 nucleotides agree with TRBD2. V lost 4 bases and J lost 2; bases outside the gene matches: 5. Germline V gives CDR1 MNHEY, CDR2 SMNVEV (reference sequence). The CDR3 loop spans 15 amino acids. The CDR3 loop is CASSSRGLAYNEQFF. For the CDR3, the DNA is TGTGCCAGCAGTTCCCGCGGACTAGCCTACAATGAGCAGTTCTTC.

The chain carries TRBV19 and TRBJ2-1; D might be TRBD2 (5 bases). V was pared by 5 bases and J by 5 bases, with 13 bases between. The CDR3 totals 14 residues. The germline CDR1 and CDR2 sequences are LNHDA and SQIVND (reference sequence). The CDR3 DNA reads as TGTGCCAGTAGTCCTAGCCGGAACCACAATGAGCAGTTCTTC. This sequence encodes CASSPSRNHNEQFF.

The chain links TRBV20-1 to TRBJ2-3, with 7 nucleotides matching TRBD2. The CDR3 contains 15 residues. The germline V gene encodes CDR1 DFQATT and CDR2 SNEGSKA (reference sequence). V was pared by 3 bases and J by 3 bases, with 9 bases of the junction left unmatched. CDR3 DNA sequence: TGCAGTGCTAGTGAGGCTAGCGGTTTAACAGATACGCAGTATTTT. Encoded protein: CSASEASGLTDTQYF.

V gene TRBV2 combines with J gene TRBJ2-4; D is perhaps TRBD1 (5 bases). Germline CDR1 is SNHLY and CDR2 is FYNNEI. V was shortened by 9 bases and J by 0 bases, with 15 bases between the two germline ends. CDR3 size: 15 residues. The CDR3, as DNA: TGTGCCAGTTTCGCAGGGTCTCTAGCCAAAAACATTCAGTACTTC. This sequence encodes CASFAGSLAKNIQYF.

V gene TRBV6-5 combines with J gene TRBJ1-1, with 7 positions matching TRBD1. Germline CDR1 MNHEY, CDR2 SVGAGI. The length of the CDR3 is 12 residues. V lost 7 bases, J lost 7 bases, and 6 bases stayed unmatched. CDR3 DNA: TGTGCCAGCACCATTCAGGGGGGTGAAGCTTTCTTT. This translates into CASTIQGGEAFF.

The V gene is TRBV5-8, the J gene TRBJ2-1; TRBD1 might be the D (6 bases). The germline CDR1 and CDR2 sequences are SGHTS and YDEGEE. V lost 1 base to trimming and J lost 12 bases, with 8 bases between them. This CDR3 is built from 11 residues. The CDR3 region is CASSLRDTQFF. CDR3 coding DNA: TGTGCCAGCAGCTTGAGGGACACGCAGTTCTTC.

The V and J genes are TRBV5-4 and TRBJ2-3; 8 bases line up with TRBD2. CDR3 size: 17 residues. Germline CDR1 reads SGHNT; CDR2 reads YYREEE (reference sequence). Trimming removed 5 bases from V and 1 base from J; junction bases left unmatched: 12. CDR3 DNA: TGTGCCAGCAGACCAGCTCTAGCGCGGGAGGGCACAGATACGCAGTATTTT. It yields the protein CASRPALAREGTDTQYF.

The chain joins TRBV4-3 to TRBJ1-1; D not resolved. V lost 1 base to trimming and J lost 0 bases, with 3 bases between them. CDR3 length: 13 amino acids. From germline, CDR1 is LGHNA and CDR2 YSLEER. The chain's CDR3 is CASSQAVNTEAFF. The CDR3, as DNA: TGCGCCAGCAGCCAAGCTGTGAACACTGAAGCTTTCTTT.

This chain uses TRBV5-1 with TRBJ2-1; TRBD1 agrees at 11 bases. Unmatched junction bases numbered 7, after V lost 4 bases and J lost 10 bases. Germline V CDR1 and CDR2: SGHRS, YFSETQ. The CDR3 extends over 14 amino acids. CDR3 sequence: CASSIGTGGNEQFF. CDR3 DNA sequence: TGCGCCAGCAGCATAGGGACAGGGGGAAACGAGCAGTTCTTC.

DNA for the CDR3: TGTGCCAGCAGCGCGCTCGCAGGACAGGGTTTCGAAAAACTGTTTTTT. Its translation is CASSALAGQGFEKLFF. V is TRBV5-5 and J is TRBJ1-4; 8 bases map to TRBD1. The CDR3 totals 16 residues. Germline CDR1 reads SGHKS; CDR2 reads YYEKEE (reference sequence). The V segment lost 4 bases and the J segment 8 bases; nucleotides outside the gene matches: 13.

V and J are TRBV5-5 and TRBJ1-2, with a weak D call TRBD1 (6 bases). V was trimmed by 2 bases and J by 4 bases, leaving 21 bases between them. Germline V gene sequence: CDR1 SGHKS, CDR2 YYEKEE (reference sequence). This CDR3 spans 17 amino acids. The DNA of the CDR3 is TGTGCCAGCAGCTTAGCGGACAGATCACACGTTATCTATGGCTACACCTTC. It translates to CASSLADRSHVIYGYTF. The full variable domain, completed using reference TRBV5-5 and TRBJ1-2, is DAGVTQSPTHLIKTRGQQVTLRCSPISGHKSVSWYQQVLGQGPQFIFQYYEKEERGRGNFPDRFSARQFPNYSSELNVNALLLGDSALYLCASSLADRSHVIYGYTFGSGTRLTVV.

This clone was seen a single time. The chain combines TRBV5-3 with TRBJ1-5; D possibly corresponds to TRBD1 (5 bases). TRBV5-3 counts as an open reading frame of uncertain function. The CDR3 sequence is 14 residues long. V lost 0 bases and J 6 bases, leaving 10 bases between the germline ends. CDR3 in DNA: TGTGCCAGAAGCTTGGCAAGGGGTGGTCAGCCCCAGCATTTT. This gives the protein CARSLARGGQPQHF.

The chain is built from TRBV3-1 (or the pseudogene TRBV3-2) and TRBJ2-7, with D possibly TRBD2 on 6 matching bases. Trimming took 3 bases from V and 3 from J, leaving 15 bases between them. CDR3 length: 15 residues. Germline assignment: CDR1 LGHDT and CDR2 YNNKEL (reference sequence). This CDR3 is CASSHLVGRSYEQYF. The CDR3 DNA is TGTGCCAGCAGCCATTTGGTGGGGAGGAGCTACGAGCAGTACTTC.

CDR3 sequence reads: CASSPPTGEGWGNTIYF. The CDR3 DNA is TGTGCCAGCAGCCCTCCGACAGGGGAGGGTTGGGGAAACACCATATATTTT. This sequence joins TRBV9 and TRBJ1-3; TRBD1 aligns across 8 bases. Germline CDR1 is SGDLS and CDR2 is YYNGEE. Trimming removed 4 bases from V and 4 bases from J; junction bases left unmatched: 13. There are 17 residues in the CDR3.

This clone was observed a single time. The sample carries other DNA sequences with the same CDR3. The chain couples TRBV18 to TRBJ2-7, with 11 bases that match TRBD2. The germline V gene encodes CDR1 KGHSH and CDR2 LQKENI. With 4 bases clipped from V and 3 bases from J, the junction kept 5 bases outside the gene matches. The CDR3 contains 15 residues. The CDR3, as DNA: TGTGCCAGCTCACAAACCGGGACTAGCGGCTACGAGCAGTACTTC. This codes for CASSQTGTSGYEQYF.

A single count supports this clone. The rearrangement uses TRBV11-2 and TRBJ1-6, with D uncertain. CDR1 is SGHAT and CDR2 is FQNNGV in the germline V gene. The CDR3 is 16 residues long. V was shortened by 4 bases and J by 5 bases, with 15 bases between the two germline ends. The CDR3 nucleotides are TGTGCCAGCAGCTACCGGGGAACAGAACATAATTCACCCCTCCACTTT. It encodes CASSYRGTEHNSPLHF.

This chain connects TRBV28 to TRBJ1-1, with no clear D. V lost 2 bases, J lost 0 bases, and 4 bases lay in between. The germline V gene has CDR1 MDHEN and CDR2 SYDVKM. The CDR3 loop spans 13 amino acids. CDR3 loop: CASSLTVNTEAFF. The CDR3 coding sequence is TGTGCCAGCAGTTTAACAGTGAACACTGAAGCTTTCTTT.

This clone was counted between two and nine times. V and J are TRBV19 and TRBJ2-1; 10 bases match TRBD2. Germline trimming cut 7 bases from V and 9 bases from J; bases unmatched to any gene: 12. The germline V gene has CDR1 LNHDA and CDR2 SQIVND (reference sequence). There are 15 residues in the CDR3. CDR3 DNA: TGTGCCAGTACCCCCACGGCAGCGGGAGGGAGTGAGCAGTTCTTC. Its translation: CASTPTAAGGSEQFF.

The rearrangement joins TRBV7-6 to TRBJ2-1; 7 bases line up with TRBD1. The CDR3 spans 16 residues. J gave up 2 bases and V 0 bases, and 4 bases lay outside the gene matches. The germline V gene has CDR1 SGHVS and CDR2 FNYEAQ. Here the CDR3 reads CASSLASGGAYNEQFF. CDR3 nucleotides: TGTGCCAGCAGCTTAGCTTCAGGGGGAGCCTACAATGAGCAGTTCTTC. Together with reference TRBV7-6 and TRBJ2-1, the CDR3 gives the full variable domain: GAGVSQSPRYKVTKRGQDVALRCDPISGHVSLYWYRQALGQGPEFLTYFNYEAQQDKSGLPNDRFSAERPEGSISTLTIQRTEQRDSAMYRCASSLASGGAYNEQFFGPGTRLTVL.